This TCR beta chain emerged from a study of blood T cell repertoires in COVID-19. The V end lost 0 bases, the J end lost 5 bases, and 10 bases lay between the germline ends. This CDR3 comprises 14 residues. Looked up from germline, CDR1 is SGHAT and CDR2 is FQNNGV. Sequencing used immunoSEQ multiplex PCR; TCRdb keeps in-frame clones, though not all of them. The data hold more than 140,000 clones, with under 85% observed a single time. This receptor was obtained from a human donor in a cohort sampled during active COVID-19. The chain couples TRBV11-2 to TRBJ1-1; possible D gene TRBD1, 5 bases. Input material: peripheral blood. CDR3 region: CASSLETAETEAFF. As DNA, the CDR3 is TGTGCCAGCAGCTTAGAGACAGCAGAGACTGAAGCTTTCTTT.